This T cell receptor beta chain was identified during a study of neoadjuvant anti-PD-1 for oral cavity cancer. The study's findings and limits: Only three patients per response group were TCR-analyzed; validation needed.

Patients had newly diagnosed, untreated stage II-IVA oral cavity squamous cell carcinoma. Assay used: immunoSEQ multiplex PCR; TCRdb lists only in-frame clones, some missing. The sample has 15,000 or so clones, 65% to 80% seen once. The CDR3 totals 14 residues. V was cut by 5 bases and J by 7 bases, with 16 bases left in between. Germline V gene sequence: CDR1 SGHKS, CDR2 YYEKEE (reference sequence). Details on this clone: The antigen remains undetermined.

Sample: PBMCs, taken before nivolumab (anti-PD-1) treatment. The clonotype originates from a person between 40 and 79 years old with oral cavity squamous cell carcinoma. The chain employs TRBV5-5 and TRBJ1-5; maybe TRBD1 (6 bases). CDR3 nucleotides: TGTGCCAGCAGGGGGGGACATTCTACCCAGCCCCAGCATTTT. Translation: CASRGGHSTQPQHF.